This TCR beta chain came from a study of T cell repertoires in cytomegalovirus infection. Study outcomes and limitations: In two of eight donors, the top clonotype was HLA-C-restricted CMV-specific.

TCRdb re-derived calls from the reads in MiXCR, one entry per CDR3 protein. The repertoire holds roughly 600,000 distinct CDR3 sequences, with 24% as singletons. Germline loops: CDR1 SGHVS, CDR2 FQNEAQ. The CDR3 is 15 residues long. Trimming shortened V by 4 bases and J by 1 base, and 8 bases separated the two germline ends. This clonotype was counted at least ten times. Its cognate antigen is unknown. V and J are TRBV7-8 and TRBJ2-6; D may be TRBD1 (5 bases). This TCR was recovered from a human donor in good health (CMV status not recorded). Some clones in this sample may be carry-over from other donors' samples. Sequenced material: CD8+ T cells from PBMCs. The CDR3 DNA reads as TGTGCCAGCAGCTCCTCAGGGTCTGGGGCCAACGTCCTGACTTTC. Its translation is CASSSSGSGANVLTF.